The 10 T cell receptor beta chains presented below share a single source sample, sequenced in a study of blood T cell repertoires in COVID-19 (dated by TCRdb to between 2020 and 2021). Library generation was performed with the immunoSEQ multiplex PCR assay. As stored in TCRdb, this immuneACCESS dataset retains in-frame rearrangements with V and J assigned. A fraction of the clones does not appear; measured against another copy, unresolved V genes explain less than half of the discrepancy, and the remainder lacks a known reason. This sample lists approximately 320,000 clones; roughly 91% were detected once. The biggest ten clones account for approximately 12% of the sample. The sequencing sample was made of peripheral blood. The receptors were gathered from a woman in her twenties or thirties with COVID-19, enrolled during active disease.

The chain recombines TRBV7-9 with TRBJ1-1, with 9 bases that match TRBD1. Germline V gene data show CDR1 as SEHNR and CDR2 as FQNEAQ (reference sequence). CDR3 length: 14 residues. V gave up 4 bases and J gave up 4 bases; unmatched junction bases: 4. Written as DNA, the CDR3 is TGTGCCAGCAGCTCGACAGGGGGTTTCACTGAAGCTTTCTTT. Translation: CASSSTGGFTEAFF.

The rearrangement links TRBV4-2 to TRBJ2-7; perhaps TRBD2 as D (7 bases). The CDR3 sequence is 16 residues long. V shed 5 bases and J shed 0 bases, with 17 bases lying between them. Germline V lookup: CDR1 LGHNA, CDR2 YNFKEQ. The CDR3 region has the DNA TGTGCCAGCAGCGCCGGGGGGCAGAGGATCTCCTACGAGCAGTACTTC. Translation: CASSAGGQRISYEQYF.

The chain carries TRBV9 and TRBJ2-7; TRBD2 agrees at 7 bases. With 3 bases clipped from V and 3 bases from J, the junction kept 9 bases outside the gene matches. Germline-derived CDR1 and CDR2 are SGDLS and YYNGEE. The CDR3 has 15 residues. CDR3 DNA sequence: TGTGCCAGCAGCGCTGGGGGGGAATCGGTCTACGAGCAGTACTTC. Translating gives CASSAGGESVYEQYF.

This rearrangement joins TRBV29-1 to TRBJ1-5; D not certain. The germline V gene has CDR1 SQVTM and CDR2 ANQGSEA. Trimming left V 4 bases short and J 4 bases short, with 8 bases between. CDR3 length: 12 amino acids. Here the CDR3 reads CSVGLPNQPQHF. The DNA of the CDR3 is TGCAGCGTTGGGCTGCCTAATCAGCCCCAGCATTTT.

The genes are TRBV2 and TRBJ2-1; the match to TRBD2 covers 8 bases. Germline V CDR1 and CDR2: SNHLY, FYNNEI. The CDR3 consists of 16 residues. The V gene end was trimmed by 7 bases and the J gene end by 0 bases; junction bases not matched to a gene: 8. The CDR3 DNA reads TGTGCCAGCAAAGTTCTTCGGGGGGGCTCCTACAATGAGCAGTTCTTC. This encodes CASKVLRGGSYNEQFF.

This clone has just one count. The rearrangement links TRBV6-5 to TRBJ1-2, with D tentatively TRBD1 (6 bases). With 6 bases removed from V and 8 bases from J, the gap between germline ends came to 13 bases. This CDR3 contains 12 residues. The germline V gene encodes CDR1 MNHEY and CDR2 SVGAGI. The CDR3 nucleotides read TGTGCCAGCAGCCGCCGCAGGGGCGGCTACACCTTC. Translating gives CASSRRRGGYTF.

The chain couples TRBV5-1 to TRBJ1-5, with D tentatively TRBD1 (5 bases). In germline, CDR1 is SGHRS, CDR2 YFSETQ. V was cut by 10 bases and J by 2 bases, with 28 bases left in between. CDR3 length equals 18 residues. CDR3 amino acids: CACRINPLGVVGNQPQHF. As DNA, the CDR3 is TGCGCCTGCCGTATAAATCCGTTAGGGGTCGTTGGCAATCAGCCCCAGCATTTT.

This chain uses TRBV29-1 with TRBJ2-1; possible D gene TRBD1, 6 bases. CDR1 is SQVTM, CDR2 ANQGSEA, per germline. V lost 1 base to trimming and J lost 9 bases, with 19 bases between them. There are 15 residues in the CDR3. CDR3 nucleotide sequence: TGCAGCGTTGAAGCACCGGGACAAGGTTATGGTGAGCAGTTCTTC. This gives the protein CSVEAPGQGYGEQFF.

The chain combines TRBV27 with TRBJ1-2; 7 bases are a match to TRBD1. With 5 bases clipped from V and 4 bases from J, the junction kept 4 bases outside the gene matches. The CDR3 runs 13 residues. CDR1 is MNHEY and CDR2 is SMNVEV in the germline V gene (reference sequence). This CDR3 is CASSPDRSYGYTF. The CDR3 nucleotides read TGTGCCAGCAGTCCGGACAGGTCCTATGGCTACACCTTC.

The chain joins TRBV6-1 to TRBJ2-7, with 7 positions matching TRBD2. The CDR3 runs to 16 residues. Germline loops: CDR1 MNHNS, CDR2 SASEGT. The junction had 9 bases not matched to a gene; V was cut back by 3 bases and J by 1 base. CDR3 nucleotides: TGTGCCAGCAGTGATCCCCGGGACTACCAGTCCTACGAGCAGTACTTC. Protein product: CASSDPRDYQSYEQYF.